This entry lists 5 T cell receptor beta chains sequenced from one sample in a study of graft-versus-host responses after intestinal transplantation (dated by TCRdb to about 2021). These receptors' antigens are unknown. The sample's time point label, decoded: cells obtained before transplantation from donor or recipient. Library method: the immunoSEQ multiplex PCR assay. Here the immuneACCESS table is served through TCRdb, limited to in-frame sequences with V and J called. Missing clones are a known gap in these copies; in checked studies unresolved V genes cover under half, and the rest lacks a known reason. The sample includes more than 95,000 clones, with about nine tenths observed a single time. The leading ten clones occupy 0.15% to 0.2% of the sample. The material was unstimulated CD4+ T cells sorted from spleen or lymph node cells, obtained before intestinal transplant. The receptors derive from a human donor who received an intestinal transplant.

The chain joins TRBV6-6 to TRBJ1-1, with 8 bases that match TRBD1. The J segment lost 6 bases and the V segment lost 10 bases, leaving 7 bases of the junction unmatched. This CDR3 contains 12 residues. Germline V gene lookup returns CDR1 MNHNY and CDR2 SVGAGI (reference sequence). Written as DNA, the CDR3 is TGTGCCATCACCTCAGGGGGCCCTGAAGCTTTCTTT. Translation: CAITSGGPEAFF.

This sequence joins TRBV18 and TRBJ1-5; D gene unclear. V lost 6 bases, J lost 3 bases, and 6 bases lay in between. The germline gives CDR1 KGHSH, CDR2 LQKENI. This CDR3 has 12 residues. CDR3 amino acids: CASSPFNQPQHF. The CDR3 DNA follows: TGTGCCAGCTCCCCCTTCAATCAGCCCCAGCATTTT.

The CDR3: CASSPRDRGLATEAFF. In DNA, the CDR3 is TGTGCCAGCTCACCAAGGGACAGGGGGCTGGCCACTGAAGCTTTCTTT. The chain is built from TRBV18 and TRBJ1-1, with 12 nucleotides matching TRBD1. V lost 2 bases, J lost 4 bases, and 5 bases stayed unmatched. The germline gives CDR1 KGHSH, CDR2 LQKENI. This CDR3 is 16 amino acids long.

The rearrangement uses TRBV19 and TRBJ2-2; 9 bases align to TRBD1. Germline-derived CDR1 and CDR2 are LNHDA and SQIVND (reference sequence). The CDR3 is made up of 17 amino acids. V trimming: 6 bases; J trimming: 5 bases; junction bases outside the gene matches: 13. The CDR3 protein is CASSQAAGQGSTGELFF. The DNA of the CDR3 is TGTGCCAGTAGCCAAGCTGCAGGACAGGGGTCTACCGGGGAGCTGTTTTTT.

The rearrangement joins TRBV2 to TRBJ2-7; 7 bases line up with TRBD2. There are 13 residues in the CDR3. V was clipped by 8 bases and J by 0 bases; unmatched bases: 4. Germline V gene sequence: CDR1 SNHLY, CDR2 FYNNEI. The CDR3 reads CASERDLSYEQYF. For the CDR3, the DNA is TGTGCCAGCGAGCGGGACCTCTCCTACGAGCAGTACTTC.